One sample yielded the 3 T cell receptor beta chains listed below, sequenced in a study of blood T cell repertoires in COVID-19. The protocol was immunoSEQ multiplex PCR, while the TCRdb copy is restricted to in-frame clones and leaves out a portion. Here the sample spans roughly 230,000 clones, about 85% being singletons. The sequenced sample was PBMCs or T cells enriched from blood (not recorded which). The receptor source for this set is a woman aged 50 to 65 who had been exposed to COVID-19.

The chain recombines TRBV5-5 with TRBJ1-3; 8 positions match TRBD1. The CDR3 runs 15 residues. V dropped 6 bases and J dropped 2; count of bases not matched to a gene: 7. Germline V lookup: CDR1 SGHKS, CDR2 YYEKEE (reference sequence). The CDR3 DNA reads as TGTGCCAGCACTGTGACAGGGGAAACTGGAAACACCATATATTTT. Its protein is CASTVTGETGNTIYF.

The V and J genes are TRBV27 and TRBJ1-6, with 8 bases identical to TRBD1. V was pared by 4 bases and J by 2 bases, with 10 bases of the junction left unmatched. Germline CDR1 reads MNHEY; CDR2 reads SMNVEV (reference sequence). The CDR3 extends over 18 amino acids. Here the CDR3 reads CASSSNRDRFPYNSPLHF. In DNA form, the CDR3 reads TGTGCCAGCAGTTCCAACCGGGACAGGTTCCCCTATAATTCACCCCTCCACTTT.

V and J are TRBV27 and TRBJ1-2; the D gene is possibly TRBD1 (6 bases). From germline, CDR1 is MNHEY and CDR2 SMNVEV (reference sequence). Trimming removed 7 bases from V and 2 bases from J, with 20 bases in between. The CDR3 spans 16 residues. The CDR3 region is CASIPFGGATNYGYTF. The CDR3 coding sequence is TGTGCCAGCATCCCCTTTGGGGGGGCGACGAACTATGGCTACACCTTC.